This TCR beta chain was retrieved from a study of control samples from healthy donors and cancer patients. V shed 5 bases and J shed 4 bases, with 20 bases lying between them. Germline V gene data show CDR1 as LNHDA and CDR2 as SQIVND (reference sequence). This CDR3 spans 16 amino acids. Some clones are missing from TCRdb's copy, which holds only in-frame ones; the method was immunoSEQ multiplex PCR. The sample has about 58,000 clones; 94% are singletons. The gene calls are TRBV19 and TRBJ1-2, with D perhaps TRBD1 (6 bases). The clonotype comes from a man aged 30 to 39 in good health. Sequences were obtained from blood. The CDR3 protein is CASSPTRTASAYGYTF. The DNA for the CDR3 is TGTGCCAGTAGTCCAACCAGGACAGCATCCGCCTATGGCTACACCTTC. Variable domain in full (rest from reference TRBV19 and TRBJ1-2): DGGITQSPKYLFRKEGQNVTLSCEQNLNHDAMYWYRQDPGQGLRLIYYSQIVNDFQKGDIAEGYSVSREKKESFPLTVTSAQKNPTAFYLCASSPTRTASAYGYTFGSGTRLTVV.